Each of the 15 T cell receptor beta chains below was sequenced from the same sample in a study of T cells after posttransplantation cyclophosphamide. The table came from immunoSEQ multiplex PCR; TCRdb's copy has only in-frame clones and leaves some out. The sample lists roughly 9,200 clones, 80% to 90% occurring once. Sequencing input: memory CD4+ T cells sorted from PBMCs. Source of these receptors: a woman between 55 and 75 years old in good health, CMV-negative, and a related stem cell transplant donor.

The chain links TRBV5-4 to TRBJ1-1; tentatively, D is TRBD1 (5 bases). V gave up 1 base and J gave up 1 base, with 8 bases separating them. Germline lookup yields CDR1 SGHNT and CDR2 YYREEE (reference sequence). The CDR3 consists of 14 residues. DNA of the CDR3: TGTGCCAGCAGCTTGCCAAGGGGGAACACTGAAGCTTTCTTT. Protein sequence: CASSLPRGNTEAFF.

As for this clone: One end of the junction does not line up with germline, which may come from a read error. The chain has TRBV7-2 and TRBJ2-6, with 7 bases identical to TRBD1. In germline, CDR1 is SGHTA, CDR2 FQGNSA. This CDR3 region has 17 residues. CDR3 coding DNA: TGTGCCAGCAGCTTGGCCGGGACAGTCTCTGGGGCCAACGCCCTGACTTTC. Translated: CASSLAGTVSGANALTF.

On this clone: At the DNA level, this CDR3 is encoded by other sequences in the same sample as well. The rearrangement joins TRBV4-3 to TRBJ1-6; D uncertain. V was trimmed by 0 bases and J by 5 bases, leaving 14 bases between them. Per the germline V gene, CDR1 is LGHNA and CDR2 is YSLEER. This CDR3 is 17 amino acids long. The CDR3 DNA reads TGCGCCAGCAGCCAAGAAGTGCGGGGTTTAAATAATTCACCCCTCCACTTT. It yields the protein CASSQEVRGLNNSPLHF.

The genes are TRBV19 and TRBJ2-5; 7 nucleotides line up with TRBD1. The J segment lost 7 bases and the V segment lost 6 bases, leaving 11 bases of the junction unmatched. The CDR3 has 14 residues. The germline CDR1 and CDR2 sequences are LNHDA and SQIVND (reference sequence). The DNA for the CDR3 is TGTGCCAGTAGCCTACCAGGGGGAGCTGGGACCCAGTACTTC. Its translation: CASSLPGGAGTQYF.

The V gene is TRBV4-1, the J gene TRBJ2-7; 7 nucleotides match TRBD2. Germline CDR1 is MGHRA and CDR2 is YSYEKL. V shed 1 base and J 1 base; nucleotides not matched to a gene: 4. The CDR3 loop spans 15 amino acids. CDR3 region: CASSQAGGGSYEQYF. As DNA, the CDR3 is TGCGCCAGCAGCCAAGCGGGGGGTGGTTCCTACGAGCAGTACTTC.

The genes are TRBV5-1 and TRBJ2-7, with D tentatively TRBD2 (6 bases). Germline values: CDR1 SGHRS, CDR2 YFSETQ. V shed 1 base and J shed 7 bases, with 12 bases lying between them. CDR3 length equals 13 residues. Here the CDR3 reads CASSLPAGREQYV. The CDR3 region has the DNA TGCGCCAGCAGCTTGCCGGCAGGGAGGGAGCAGTACGTC.

The V gene is TRBV6-5, the J gene TRBJ2-2, with 7 bases identical to TRBD2. Germline trimming cut 6 bases from V and 0 bases from J; bases unmatched to any gene: 4. The CDR3 is 15 residues long. The V gene's germline CDR1 is MNHEY and CDR2 SVGAGI. In DNA form, the CDR3 reads TGTGCCAGCAGAAAAGCGGGGACGAACACCGGGGAGCTGTTTTTT. It is translated as CASRKAGTNTGELFF.

For the CDR3, the DNA is TGTGCCAGCAGTGAGGAGGACACCGGGGAGCTGTTTTTT. It is translated as CASSEEDTGELFF. This rearrangement joins TRBV2 to TRBJ2-2; perhaps TRBD2 as D (5 bases). Trimming removed 3 bases from V and 3 bases from J, with 5 bases in between. Per germline, CDR1 SNHLY and CDR2 FYNNEI. CDR3 length equals 13 residues.

The DNA for the CDR3 is TGCGCCAGCAGCCCAGCGGGAGCAGAGACCCAGTACTTC. It is translated as CASSPAGAETQYF. V and J are TRBV5-1 and TRBJ2-5; 8 bases agree with TRBD2. This CDR3 has 13 amino acids. CDR1 is SGHRS, CDR2 YFSETQ, per germline. The V gene end was trimmed by 4 bases and the J gene end by 4 bases; junction bases not matched to a gene: 3.

Points on this clone: At one of its ends the junction is not consistent with the germline gene, which may arise from a read error. This CDR3 reads CASSRLGAGETQYF. The DNA of the CDR3 is TGTGCTAGCAGTCGTTTAGGGGCGGGGGAGACCCAGTACTTC. This sequence joins TRBV7-7 and TRBJ2-5; tentatively, D is TRBD2 (6 bases). The V gene's germline CDR1 is SSHAT and CDR2 FNYEAQ (reference sequence). CDR3 size: 14 residues.

The genes are TRBV14 and TRBJ1-1, with D possibly TRBD1 on 6 matching bases. The CDR3 has 13 residues. Germline V CDR1 and CDR2: SGHDN, FVKESK. V lost 4 bases and J 6 bases, leaving 12 bases between the germline ends. DNA for the CDR3: TGTGCCAGCAGCCCGCGGACAGCAGCTGAAGCTTTCTTT. Protein: CASSPRTAAEAFF. The full variable domain, completed using reference TRBV14 and TRBJ1-1, is EAGVTQFPSHSVIEKGQTVTLRCDPISGHDNLYWYRRVMGKEIKFLLHFVKESKQDESGMPNNRFLAERTGGTYSTLKVQPAELEDSGVYFCASSPRTAAEAFFGQGTRLTVV.

The chain has TRBV2 and TRBJ2-5, with 7 bases aligning to TRBD2. Near its end, the DNA agrees better with TRBJ2-7, so the J call may be wrong. The CDR3 runs 15 residues. Germline V gene sequence: CDR1 SNHLY, CDR2 FYNNEI. DNA of the CDR3: TGTGCCAGCAGACAAACGAGCGGGAAGGCGAACGAGCAGTACTTC. This codes for CASRQTSGKANEQYF.

The table lists this clone with a count of one. J is TRBJ2-5 and V is TRBV7-9; D perhaps matches TRBD1 (6 bases). V gave up 3 bases and J gave up 4 bases, with 9 bases separating them. Germline-derived CDR1 and CDR2 are SEHNR and FQNEAQ (reference sequence). The CDR3 is 13 residues long. The CDR3 here is CASSFTGSETQYF. CDR3 DNA sequence: TGTGCCAGCAGCTTTACAGGGTCAGAGACCCAGTACTTC.

This sequence joins TRBV29-1 and TRBJ2-3; 9 positions match TRBD2. The CDR3 covers 15 residues. Per the germline V gene, CDR1 is SQVTM and CDR2 is ANQGSEA. V lost 6 bases to trimming and J lost 0 bases; unmatched junction nucleotides: 7. DNA for the CDR3: TGCAGCGTCGCAGTAGCGGGGGACAGCACAGATACGCAGTATTTT. Its translation is CSVAVAGDSTDTQYF.

This clone was picked up one time. The chain has TRBV5-1 and TRBJ1-1; no reliable D call. The CDR3 contains 15 residues. V lost 0 bases, J lost 3 bases, and 12 bases lay in between. The germline gives CDR1 SGHRS, CDR2 YFSETQ. The CDR3 nucleotides are TGCGCCAGCAGCTTGGCCTGGGAGGGCGACACTGAAGCTTTCTTT. Translating it yields CASSLAWEGDTEAFF.